The source of this TCR beta chain is a study of shared clonotypes between healthy human individuals. The material for each subset, its genomic DNA, was split evenly across several immunoSEQ plates. The protocol was immunoSEQ multiplex PCR, while the TCRdb copy is restricted to in-frame clones and leaves out a portion. The table records roughly 2 million clones, 90% to 97% of them present only once. Findings of the study overall: Sequencing depth was expected to affect clonotype sharing among donors. Several donors shared around 5% of their naive CD4 clonotypes. Exclusively blood specimens were collected; tissue repertoires likely differ.

A note on this clone: Antigen specificity is unknown.

V was pared by 2 bases and J by 7 bases, with 7 bases of the junction left unmatched. The CDR3 is 15 amino acids. Germline V gives CDR1 MNHNY, CDR2 SVGAGI (reference sequence). V usage is TRBV6-6 and J usage is TRBJ1-1; 10 bases line up with TRBD1. Sequencing was carried out using naive CD4+ T cells sorted from blood. Specified subset: CD45RA+ positively selected. This sequence originates from a man between 18 and 29 years old in good health. The CDR3 loop is CASSYPGQGVVEAFF. Here the CDR3 DNA reads TGTGCCAGCAGTTACCCCGGACAGGGGGTGGTTGAAGCTTTCTTT.